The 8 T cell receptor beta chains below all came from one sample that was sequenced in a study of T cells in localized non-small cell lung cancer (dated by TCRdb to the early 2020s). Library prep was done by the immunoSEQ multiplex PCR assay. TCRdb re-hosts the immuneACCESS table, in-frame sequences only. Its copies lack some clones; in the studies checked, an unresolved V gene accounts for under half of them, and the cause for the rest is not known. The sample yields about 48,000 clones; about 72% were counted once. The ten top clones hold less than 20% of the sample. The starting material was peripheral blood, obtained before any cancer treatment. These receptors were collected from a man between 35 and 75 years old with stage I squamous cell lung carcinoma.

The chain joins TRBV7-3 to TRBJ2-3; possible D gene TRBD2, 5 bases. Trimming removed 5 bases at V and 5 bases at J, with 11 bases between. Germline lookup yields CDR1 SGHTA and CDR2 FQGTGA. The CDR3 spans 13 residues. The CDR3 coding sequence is TGTGCCAGCAGCCGAAACGCGGGAGATACGCAGTATTTT. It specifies CASSRNAGDTQYF.

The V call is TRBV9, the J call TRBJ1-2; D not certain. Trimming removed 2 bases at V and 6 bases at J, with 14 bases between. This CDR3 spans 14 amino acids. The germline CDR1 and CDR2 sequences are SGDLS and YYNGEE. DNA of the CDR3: TGTGCCAGCAGCGTCCGCCCCCCCGGCGATGGCTACACCTTC. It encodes CASSVRPPGDGYTF.

In nucleotides, the CDR3 is TGTGCCAGCAGCTCTTGGGGGACAGGACTTGAAGCTTTCTTT. Translating it yields CASSSWGTGLEAFF. The chain has TRBV7-9 and TRBJ1-1; TRBD1 aligns across 8 bases. The CDR3 spans 14 residues. J lost 7 bases, V lost 4 bases, and 8 bases had no gene match. Germline lookup yields CDR1 SEHNR and CDR2 FQNEAQ (reference sequence).

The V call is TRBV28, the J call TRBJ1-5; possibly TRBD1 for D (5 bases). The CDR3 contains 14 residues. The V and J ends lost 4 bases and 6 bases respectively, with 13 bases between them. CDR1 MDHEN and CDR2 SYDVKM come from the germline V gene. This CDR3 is CASSSAGGGQPQHF. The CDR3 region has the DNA TGTGCCAGCAGTTCCGCGGGGGGAGGTCAGCCCCAGCATTTT.

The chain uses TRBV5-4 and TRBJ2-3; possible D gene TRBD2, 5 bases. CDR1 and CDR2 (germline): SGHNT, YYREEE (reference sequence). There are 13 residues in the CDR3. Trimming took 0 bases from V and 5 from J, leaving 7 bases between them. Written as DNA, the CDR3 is TGTGCCAGCAGCTTGGACGGGAAAGATACGCAGTATTTT. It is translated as CASSLDGKDTQYF.

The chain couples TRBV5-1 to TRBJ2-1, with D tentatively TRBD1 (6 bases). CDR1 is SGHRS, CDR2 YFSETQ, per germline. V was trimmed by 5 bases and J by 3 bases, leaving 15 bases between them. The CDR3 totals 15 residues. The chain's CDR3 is CASRPIPDSYNEQFF. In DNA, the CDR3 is TGCGCCAGCAGGCCTATCCCGGACAGCTACAATGAGCAGTTCTTC.

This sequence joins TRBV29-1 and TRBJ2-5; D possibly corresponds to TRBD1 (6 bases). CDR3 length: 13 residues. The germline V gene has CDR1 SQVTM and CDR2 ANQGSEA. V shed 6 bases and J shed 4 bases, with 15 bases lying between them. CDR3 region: CSVVTGGGETQYF. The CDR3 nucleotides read TGCAGCGTAGTGACAGGAGGAGGAGAGACCCAGTACTTC.

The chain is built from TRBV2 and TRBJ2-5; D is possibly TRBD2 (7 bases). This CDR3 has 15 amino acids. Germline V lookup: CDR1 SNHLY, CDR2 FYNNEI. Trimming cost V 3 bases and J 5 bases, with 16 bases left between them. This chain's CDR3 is CASSDGGGWRETQYF. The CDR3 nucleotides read TGTGCCAGCAGTGACGGCGGGGGCTGGAGGGAGACCCAGTACTTC.